This T cell receptor beta chain was profiled in a study of vaccination effects on CD4 cells after COVID-19. This table comes from immunoSEQ multiplex PCR, and its TCRdb copy is limited to in-frame clones, with some not included. The sample shows about 54,000 clones, roughly 80% of them seen only once. Note on this clone: The target antigen is unknown.

Ahead of sequencing, the ViraFEST assay grew antigen-specific CD4+ T cells using viral peptide pools. Subsequent to approximately 11 days of culture, CD4+ T cells were isolated. Germline assignment: CDR1 SGHTA and CDR2 FQGTGA. Trimming took off 0 bases at V and 3 bases at J, with 6 bases between the two ends. The CDR3 sequence is 14 residues long. V gene TRBV7-3 combines with J gene TRBJ2-1; D remains ambiguous. The clonotype comes from a human donor who received a COVID-19 vaccine. The source material was CD4+ T cells from PBMCs cultured with HCoV-229E spike peptides, sampled before COVID-19 vaccination. CDR3 DNA: TGTGCCAGCAGCTTAACGAGCAGCTACAATGAGCAGTTCTTC. Protein sequence: CASSLTSSYNEQFF.